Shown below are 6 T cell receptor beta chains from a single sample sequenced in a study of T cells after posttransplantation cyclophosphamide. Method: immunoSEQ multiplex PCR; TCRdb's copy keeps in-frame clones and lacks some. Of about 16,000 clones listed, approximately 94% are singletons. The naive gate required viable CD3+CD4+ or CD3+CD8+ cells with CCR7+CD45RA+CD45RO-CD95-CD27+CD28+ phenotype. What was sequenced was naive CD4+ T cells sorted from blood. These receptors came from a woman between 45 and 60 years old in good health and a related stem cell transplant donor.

The CDR3 loop reads CASSGRGPVDTIYF. CDR3 sequence (DNA): TGCGCCAGCAGTGGAAGAGGGCCCGTGGACACCATATATTTT. V gene TRBV10-2 combines with J gene TRBJ1-3; D unclear. This CDR3 is built from 14 residues. Germline V gene lookup returns CDR1 WSHSY and CDR2 SAAADI. Trimming took 4 bases from V and 8 from J, leaving 15 bases between them.

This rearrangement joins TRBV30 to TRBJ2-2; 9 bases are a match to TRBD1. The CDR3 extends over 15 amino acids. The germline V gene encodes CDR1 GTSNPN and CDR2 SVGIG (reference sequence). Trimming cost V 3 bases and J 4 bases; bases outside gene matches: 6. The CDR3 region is CAWRRGTGRTGELFF. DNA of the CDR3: TGTGCCTGGAGACGGGGGACAGGGCGCACCGGGGAGCTGTTTTTT.

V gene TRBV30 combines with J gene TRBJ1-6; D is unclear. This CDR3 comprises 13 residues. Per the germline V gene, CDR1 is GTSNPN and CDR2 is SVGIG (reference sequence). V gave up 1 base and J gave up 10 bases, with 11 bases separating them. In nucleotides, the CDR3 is TGTGCCTGGAGTGCCGCCGGAGGATCACCCCTCCACTTT. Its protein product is CAWSAAGGSPLHF.

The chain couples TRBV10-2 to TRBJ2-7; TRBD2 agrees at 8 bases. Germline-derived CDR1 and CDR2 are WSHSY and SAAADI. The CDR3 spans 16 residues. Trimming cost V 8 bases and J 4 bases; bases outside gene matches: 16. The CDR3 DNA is TGCGCCAGCCGACTCGGCGCGGGAGGCTTTTGGTACGAGCAGTACTTC. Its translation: CASRLGAGGFWYEQYF.

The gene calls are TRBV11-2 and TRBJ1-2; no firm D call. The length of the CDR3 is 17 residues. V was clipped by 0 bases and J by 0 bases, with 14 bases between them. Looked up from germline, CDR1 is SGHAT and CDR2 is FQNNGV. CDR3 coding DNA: TGTGCCAGCAGCTTAGAAGCGGGGTCACGAGCTAACTATGGCTACACCTTC. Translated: CASSLEAGSRANYGYTF.

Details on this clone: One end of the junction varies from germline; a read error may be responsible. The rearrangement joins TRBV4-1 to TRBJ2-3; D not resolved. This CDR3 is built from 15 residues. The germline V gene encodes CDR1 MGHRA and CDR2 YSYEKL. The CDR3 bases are TGCGCCAGCAGTCAAGGCGACATCGGCGCAGATACGCAGTATTTT. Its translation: CASSQGDIGADTQYF.